What follows is one T cell receptor (beta chain) and its context. The sample comes from a study of T cell responses to AZD1222 COVID-19 vaccine. Libraries were prepared by immunoSEQ multiplex PCR; TCRdb keeps only in-frame clonotypes and omits some of them. The repertoire includes 250,000 to 300,000 clones, roughly 93% of them detected once, and roughly 0.51% sits in the top ten. Trimming took off 3 bases at V and 4 bases at J, with 13 bases between the two ends. In germline, CDR1 is MNHEY, CDR2 SMNVEV (reference sequence). The CDR3 is 14 residues long. The sample here was peripheral blood, taken 28 days after the second AZD1222 dose. This receptor was obtained from an adult who received the AZD1222 COVID-19 vaccine. The chain is built from TRBV27 and TRBJ2-7; D might be TRBD1 or TRBD2, each matching 6 bases. The CDR3 coding sequence is TGTGCCAGCAGTTTGTCGGGGGCCCAATACGAGCAGTACTTC. Its protein is CASSLSGAQYEQYF.